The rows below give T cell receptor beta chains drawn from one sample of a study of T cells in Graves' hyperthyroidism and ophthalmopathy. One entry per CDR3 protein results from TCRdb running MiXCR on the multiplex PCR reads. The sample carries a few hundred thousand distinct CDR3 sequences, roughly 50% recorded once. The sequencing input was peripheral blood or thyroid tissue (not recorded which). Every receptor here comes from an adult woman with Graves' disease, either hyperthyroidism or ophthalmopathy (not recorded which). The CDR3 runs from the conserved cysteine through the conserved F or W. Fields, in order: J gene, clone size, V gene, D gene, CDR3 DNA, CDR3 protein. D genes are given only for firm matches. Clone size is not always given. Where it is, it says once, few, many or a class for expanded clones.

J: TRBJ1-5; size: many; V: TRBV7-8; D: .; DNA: TGTGCCAGCAGCTTATTTTGGCAGCAGGGGAATCAGCCCCAGCATTTT; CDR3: CASSLFWQQGNQPQHF
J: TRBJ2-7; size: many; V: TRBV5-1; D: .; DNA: TGCGCCAGCAGCTTGGTGGGGGAGGCTTACTACGAGCAGTACTTC; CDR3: CASSLVGEAYYEQYF
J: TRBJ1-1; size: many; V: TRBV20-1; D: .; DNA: TGCAGTGCTCGTTTGGGGGGTCCTGAAGCTTTCTTT; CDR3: CSARLGGPEAFF
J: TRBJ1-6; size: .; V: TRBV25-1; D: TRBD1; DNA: TGTGCCAGCAGTGAACCAGGGGGTTGGTCACCCCTCCACTTT; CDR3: CASSEPGGWSPLHF
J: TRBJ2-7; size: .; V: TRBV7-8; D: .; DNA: TGTGCCAGCAGATCTGGGACGGGACTCACTGGTGAGCAGTACTTC; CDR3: CASRSGTGLTGEQYF
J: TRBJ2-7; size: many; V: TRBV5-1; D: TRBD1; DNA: TGCGCCAGCGCCTTGACAGGGGGCTCTTACGAGCAGTACTTC; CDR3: CASALTGGSYEQYF
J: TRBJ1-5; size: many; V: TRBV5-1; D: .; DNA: TGCGCCAGCAGCTTGTCGCCAACCAGGGCCGGGAATCAGCCCCAGCATTTT; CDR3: CASSLSPTRAGNQPQHF
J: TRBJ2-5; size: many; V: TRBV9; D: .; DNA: TGTGCCAGCAGCGTCTCCCGTACCGGGGGAACCCAGTACTTC; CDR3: CASSVSRTGGTQYF
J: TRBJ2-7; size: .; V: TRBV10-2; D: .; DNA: TGTGCCAGCAGTTACTCCCTCGGGTCATCGAGCTACGAGCAGTACTTC; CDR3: CASSYSLGSSSYEQYF
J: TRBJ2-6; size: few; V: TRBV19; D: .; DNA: TGTGCCAGTAATGCCGACAGAGCTGGGGCCAACGTCCTGACTTTC; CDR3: CASNADRAGANVLTF
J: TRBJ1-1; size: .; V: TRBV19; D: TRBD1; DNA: TGTGCCAGTAGTAAATCTCGAAACAGGGGCGCTGAAGCTTTCTTT; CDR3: CASSKSRNRGAEAFF
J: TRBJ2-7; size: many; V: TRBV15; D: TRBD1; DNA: TGTGCCACCAGCAGAGATCGGGGACAGGGGATATACGAGCAGTACTTC; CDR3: CATSRDRGQGIYEQYF
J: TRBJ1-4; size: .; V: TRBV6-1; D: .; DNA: TGTGCCAGCAGTGACCTCAGGACAGCTGAAAAACTGTTTTTT; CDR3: CASSDLRTAEKLFF
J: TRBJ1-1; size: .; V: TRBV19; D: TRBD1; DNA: TGTGCCACTACTGGGACAGTTGAAGCTTTCTTT; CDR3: CATTGTVEAFF
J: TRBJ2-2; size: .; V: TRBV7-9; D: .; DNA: TGTGCCAGCAGCCATGAACCTGGCGGGGAGCTGTTTTTT; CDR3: CASSHEPGGELFF
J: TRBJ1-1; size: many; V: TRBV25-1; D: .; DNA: TGTGCCAGCAGTGGAAGGGTGAGGGCTGAAGCTTTCTTT; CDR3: CASSGRVRAEAFF
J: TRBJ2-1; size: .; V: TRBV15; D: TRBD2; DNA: TGTGCCACAGATAGCGGGAGTGTCCCAAATGAGCAGTTCTTC; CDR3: CATDSGSVPNEQFF
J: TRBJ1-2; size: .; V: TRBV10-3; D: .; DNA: TGTGCCATCAGTGAGTGGGATTCGGGGTATGGCTACACCTTC; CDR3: CAISEWDSGYGYTF
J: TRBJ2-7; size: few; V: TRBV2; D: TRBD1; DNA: TGTGCCAGCAGTCGACCCCGGGACAGGGGAATCTACGAGCAGTACTTC; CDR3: CASSRPRDRGIYEQYF
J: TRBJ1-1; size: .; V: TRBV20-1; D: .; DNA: TGCAGTGCTAGTAGCGCAGGGAGGAGCACTGAAGCTTTCTTT; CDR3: CSASSAGRSTEAFF
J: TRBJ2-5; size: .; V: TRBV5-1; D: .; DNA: TGCGCCAGCGGAGCAGGGTGGTCGGGACAAGAGACCCAGTACTTC; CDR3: CASGAGWSGQETQYF
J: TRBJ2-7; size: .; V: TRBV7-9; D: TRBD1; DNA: TGTGCCAGCAGCGTTGCGACAGGGACCCAATACGAGCAGTACTTC; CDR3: CASSVATGTQYEQYF
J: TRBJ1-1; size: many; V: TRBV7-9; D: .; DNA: TGTGCCAGCAGCTCATGGGGGGACTCTGAAGCTTTCTTT; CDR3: CASSSWGDSEAFF
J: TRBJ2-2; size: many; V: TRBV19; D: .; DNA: TGTGCCAGTAGTCCCCGAATAAGCGACTTCCGGGCCGGGGAGCTGTTTTTT; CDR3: CASSPRISDFRAGELFF
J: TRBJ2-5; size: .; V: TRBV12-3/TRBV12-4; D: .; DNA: TGTGCCAGCAGACTCTGGGAGGCCCAGTACTTC; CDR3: CASRLWEAQYF
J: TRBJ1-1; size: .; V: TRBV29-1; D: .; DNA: TGCAGCGTCCAAGGGGGGCGAAATTTGAACACTGAAGCTTTCTTT; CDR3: CSVQGGRNLNTEAFF
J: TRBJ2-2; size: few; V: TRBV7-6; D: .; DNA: TGTGCCAGCAGCTTAGGGGGACGGATTTTT; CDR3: CASSLGGRIF
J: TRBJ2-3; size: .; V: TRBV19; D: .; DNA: TGTGCCAGTAAGCAGGTTTACACAGATACGCAGTATTTT; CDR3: CASKQVYTDTQYF
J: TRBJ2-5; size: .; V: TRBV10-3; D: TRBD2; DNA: TGTGCCATCAGTGAAAATCGGCGCGGGGGGGCGAAAGAGACCCAGTACTTC; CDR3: CAISENRRGGAKETQYF
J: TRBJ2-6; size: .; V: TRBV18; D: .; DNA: TGTGCCAGCTCACCAGGGGTCAGTAAGACCAACGTCCTGACTTTC; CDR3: CASSPGVSKTNVLTF
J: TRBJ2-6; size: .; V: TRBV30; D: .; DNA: TGTGCCTGGAGTCCCACCCGTGGGAACTCTGGGGCCAACGTCCTGACTTTC; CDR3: CAWSPTRGNSGANVLTF
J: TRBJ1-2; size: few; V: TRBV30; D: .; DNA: TGTGCCTGGAGTGTCTGGGATTATGGCTACACCTTC; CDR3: CAWSVWDYGYTF
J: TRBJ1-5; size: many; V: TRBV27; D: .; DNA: TGTGCCAGCAACCGACGGGAAACGAGCAATCAGCCCCAGCATTTT; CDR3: CASNRRETSNQPQHF
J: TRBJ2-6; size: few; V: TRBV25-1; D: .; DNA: TGTGCCAGCAGAGGAGGACTGTTCGTGGGGGGGGCCAACGTCCTGACTTTC; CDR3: CASRGGLFVGGANVLTF
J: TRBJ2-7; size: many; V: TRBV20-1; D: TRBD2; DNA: TGCAGTGCTAGAGCCGGCCAGCGGGAGGGGTTCTACGAGCAGTACTTC; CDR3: CSARAGQREGFYEQYF
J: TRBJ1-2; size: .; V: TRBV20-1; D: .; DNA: TGCAGTGCTAGAGATACCCCATACGACCATGGCTACACCTTC; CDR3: CSARDTPYDHGYTF
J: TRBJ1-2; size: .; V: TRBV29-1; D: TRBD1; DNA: TGCAGTTTCGTGACAGGGGGCAGAGGCTACACCTTC; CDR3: CSFVTGGRGYTF
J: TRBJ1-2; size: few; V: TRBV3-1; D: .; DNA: TGTGCCAGCAGCCTGGGGGCAGGGAAGGCCTATGGCTACACCTTC; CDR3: CASSLGAGKAYGYTF